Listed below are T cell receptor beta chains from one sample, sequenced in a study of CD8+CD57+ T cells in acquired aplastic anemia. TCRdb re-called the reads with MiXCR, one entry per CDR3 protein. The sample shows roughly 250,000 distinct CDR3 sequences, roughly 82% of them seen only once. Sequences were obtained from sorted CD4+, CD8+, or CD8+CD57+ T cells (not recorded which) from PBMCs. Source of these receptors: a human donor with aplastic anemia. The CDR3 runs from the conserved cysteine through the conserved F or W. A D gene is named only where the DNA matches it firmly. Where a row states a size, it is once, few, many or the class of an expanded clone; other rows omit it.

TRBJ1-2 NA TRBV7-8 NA TGTGCCAGCAGCTTGACAGCAGGCGGCACAGCCCGCTCCACCTTC CASSLTAGGTARSTF
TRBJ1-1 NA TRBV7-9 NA TGTGCCAGCAGCCGACGGGACCTCCGCTCTGGAAACACTGAAGCTTTCTTT CASSRRDLRSGNTEAFF
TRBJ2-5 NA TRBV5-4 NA TGTGCCAGCAGCATTGCTAGTCAGCAAGAGACCCAGTACTTC CASSIASQQETQYF
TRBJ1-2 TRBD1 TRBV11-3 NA TGCGCCAGCAGCTGTGGACAGGCCTCAAACTATGGCTACACCTTC CASSCGQASNYGYTF
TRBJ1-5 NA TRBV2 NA TGTGCCAGCAGTGAGGAACCAGGGTTGAGACAGCCCCAGCATTTT CASSEEPGLRQPQHF
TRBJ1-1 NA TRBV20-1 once TGCAGTGCCAGCAGCTTTGGGCAGGGTGGCGGCACTGAAGCTTTCTTT CSASSFGQGGGTEAFF
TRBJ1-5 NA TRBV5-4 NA TGTGCCAGCAGCTTTACTACCGGTATAGGCAATCAGCCCCAGCATTTT CASSFTTGIGNQPQHF
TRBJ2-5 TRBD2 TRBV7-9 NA TGTGCCAGCAGCTTTAGAGGGAGCGGGGGGGGGGATCAGTACTTC CASSFRGSGGGDQYF
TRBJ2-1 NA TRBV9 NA TGTGCCAGCAGCCAGGGGGGCGGCAGGGGTAATGATGAGCAGTTCTTC CASSQGGGRGNDEQFF
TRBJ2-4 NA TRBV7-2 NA TGTGCCAGCGGCGGAGCTGGGGGCGCCCACTACTTC CASGGAGGAHYF
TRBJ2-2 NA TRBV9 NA TGTGCCAGCAATGGGGCTTCAAACACCGGGGAGCTGTTTTTT CASNGASNTGELFF
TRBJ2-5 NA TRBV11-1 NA TGTGCCAGCAGCTTAGACCACACGACAAAAGAGACCCAATACTTC CASSLDHTTKETQYF
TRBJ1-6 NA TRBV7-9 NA TGTGCCAGCAACGAGAGGTGGTATAATGGGGAGCTCCACTTT CASNERWYNGELHF
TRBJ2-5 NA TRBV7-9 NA TGTGCCGTTCTTGGAGGGCCGGAGAAGCAGTACTTC CAVLGGPEKQYF
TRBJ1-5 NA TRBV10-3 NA TGTGCCATCAGCGGCTCAGACGCCGGTGGCACTCAGCCCCAGCATTTT CAISGSDAGGTQPQHF
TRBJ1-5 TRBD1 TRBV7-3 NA TGTGCCAGCAGCATGGGACAGGGTGATAATTCACCCCTCTTT CASSMGQGDNSPLF
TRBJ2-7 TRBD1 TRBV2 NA TGTGCCAGCAGACTACAGGGGGCGCAGTACTTC CASRLQGAQYF
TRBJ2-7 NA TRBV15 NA TGTGCCACCAGCAGAGTGTCCCTTTCCTACACCCAGTACTTC CATSRVSLSYTQYF
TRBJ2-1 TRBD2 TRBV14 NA TGTGCCAGCAGCCATCAAAGAAGCGGGGGGAGCGTTGAGCAGTTCTTC CASSHQRSGGSVEQFF
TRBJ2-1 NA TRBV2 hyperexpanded TGTGCCAGCAGTGATGGGGGGATCCATGAGCAGTTCTTC CASSDGGIHEQFF
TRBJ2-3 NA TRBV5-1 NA TGCGCCAGCAGCGGGGGGTCGACCTACGATACGCAGTATTTT CASSGGSTYDTQYF
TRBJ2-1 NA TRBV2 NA TGTGCCAGCAGTGCGTTACAGGGAGGCTACAATGAGCAGTTCTTC CASSALQGGYNEQFF